This paragraph reports one T cell receptor beta chain. Its specific antigen is unknown. No much larger clone is present one base from it, and per-base qualities are unavailable. The cohort was made up of 666 healthy bone marrow donors. All cohort members were sampled while nominally healthy, although unrecorded immune exposures were likely present. The donor tested CMV seronegative, placing the donor among the 350 or so seronegative members of the cohort. A peripheral blood sample was collected from each donor, and TCR beta sequencing was performed on peripheral blood mononuclear cells. Genomic DNA extraction from the blood cell samples was performed with the Qiagen DNeasy Blood Extraction Kit. CDR1 is given as SGHNT and CDR2 as YYREEE, both from the germline V gene (reference sequence). Trimmed from V: 2 bases; trimmed from J: 3 bases; junction bases lacking a gene match: 11. From the cysteine up to the phenylalanine, the CDR3 has a length of 18 residues. Kept here is only the CDR3 DNA, which spans 54 bases and is read in frame from base 1.

This specimen comes from a study of cytomegalovirus exposure and HLA in healthy donors (dated by TCRdb to 2016 to 2017). Background for the entire study: According to an earlier analysis of several hundred of the donors, about 170 million T cells yielded 90 million to 130 million unique TCR beta sequences and less than 300 Gb of sequence data. An early release that covered around 590 HLA-typed donors contained approximately 300 gigabases of sequencing data and roughly 84 million unique TCR sequences. The genetic ancestry cluster associated with self-reported Caucasian donors included 65% to 90% of the approximately 430 genotyped donors. The study aimed to test whether cataloging public T cell receptors could reveal signatures of past pathogen exposure. The T cell repertoires of under 700 subjects were profiled by immunosequencing and related to cytomegalovirus serostatus. Besides the first cohort of approximately 710 subjects, a separate validation cohort made up of around 120 different subjects was used. To predict cytomegalovirus infection status, the study brought together high-throughput TCR immunosequencing, statistical association of individual TCRs with disease status, and machine learning. To study patterns of TCR occurrence, a later analysis re-analyzed previously published TCR beta repertoires from more than 550 donors and added high-resolution HLA genotyping. In the later analysis, no new phenotypic data were used to find candidate immune exposures; instead, reliance was placed on TCR beta sequences and their occurrence across donors. An earlier analysis of approximately 640 of the donors applied high-throughput TCR beta sequencing to assess whether each TCR beta V gene segment acted as functional or pseudogenic. Donor age, sex, ethnicity and CMV serostatus were compiled alongside the repertoire data. Genome-wide SNP genotypes for about 65% of the 666 donors were used in a later genetic analysis, which treated that subset as a discovery cohort. All discovery cohort repertoires had been generated on a single sequencing platform. Both class I and class II loci were covered by HLA typing, at four-digit resolution. Typing coverage differed by locus: A, B, C, DRB1 and DQB1 were typed in roughly 620-630 donors, DQA1 in approximately 520, DPA1 in some 570, and DPB1 in around 440. Four to six DR-DQ haplotypes were handled as single units for association and clustering, since linkage in the cohort was strong. Among some 400 genotyped donors of the cohort, an average of approximately 240,000 unique TCR beta nucleotide sequences was sequenced per donor, of which about 18% were non-productive.

The library was built by means of the immunoSEQ multiplex PCR assay. The multiplex PCR relied on a mix of 60 forward primers for TCR Vbeta segments and 13 reverse primers for TCR Jbeta segments. The CDR3 region of rearranged TCR beta genes was amplified from genomic DNA by a multiplex PCR assay. The Illumina HiSeq System was used to sequence the amplified TCR beta libraries as 87-base-pair reads. In the paper's pipeline: Across the 640 or so repertoires, a later analysis counted 80 million or so unique TCR beta chains, 8.5 million to 12 million of which were shared by at least two donors. To remove PCR and sequencing errors, raw reads were error-corrected and collapsed into unique sequences using a nearest-neighbor algorithm that merged closely related sequences. Alignment of CDR3 sequences to IMGT reference sequences was used to assign V, D and J gene segments. For a sequence to be retained, at least a six-nucleotide match to both a V gene segment and a J gene segment was required. Rearrangements were called productive when the CDR3 lacked stop codons and stayed in frame with V and J; all others were non-productive. Following IMGT convention, CDR3 was defined as the stretch from the second conserved V-encoded cysteine to the conserved J-encoded phenylalanine. Sequences without an unambiguous match to a single V gene segment were excluded from the earlier analysis of a few hundred of the donors. In an earlier analysis of approximately 500 of the donors, a V segment was called functional when productive rearrangements were above 56.7%, and segregating when the standard deviation between donors exceeded 5%. A statistical classification framework was developed to diagnose cytomegalovirus status using the catalog of TCR beta chain sequences. V and J gene assignment, in a later analysis, came from comparing TCR nucleotide sequences with IMGT/GENE-DB human TR gene sequences. A later analysis assigned CDR3 sequences and most-parsimonious VDJ recombination scenarios with the TCRdist pipeline. A later analysis defined each TCR beta chain by its CDR3 amino acid sequence plus V-gene family, and excluded reads lacking a unique V-gene family. As a way to deal with suspected cross-contamination and a sequencing artifact, a later analysis dropped more than 500 nucleotide sequences that were highly shared and had low generation probability. In a later analysis, a clonal expansion index was calculated for each public chain from normalized within-repertoire ranks of inferred template counts. A later analysis computed generation probabilities with a VDJ recombination model fitted to out-of-frame rearrangements, and checked the results against IGoR. A later analysis scored TCR-TCR, TCR-HLA and TCR-CMV co-occurrence with hypergeometric tests, applying a repertoire-size bias correction to TCR pairs. A later analysis estimated false discovery rates by permuting HLA or CMV assignments 20 times. In a later analysis, co-occurring TCRs were grouped with DBSCAN, and TCRdist sequence similarity was added when clustering was performed within HLA-allele-positive subsets. For co-occurrence clustering, repertoires with fewer than 30,000 or more than 120,000 public chains were excluded, along with roughly 5 repertoires with anomalous nucleotide sharing. TCRdb's version of the immuneACCESS table is confined to in-frame rearrangements and falls short of the full clone set. An unresolved V gene accounts for under half of the shortfall where checked; the remainder is of unknown origin. That table furnishes V, J and clone size, whereas the DNA furnished D and trimming. Here the sample has more than 65,000 clones; approximately 82% occur a single time. The top ten constitute 1.5% to 2% of the sample.

Overall study outcomes, separate from this receptor: Correlated functional status among segregating V segments might be attributable to linkage disequilibrium, but an unknown experimental factor could not be ruled out. A further reported finding was that TCR beta sequences accurately predicted the HLA-A and HLA-B alleles for most subjects in the first cohort. Most TCR sequences were seen in very few donors, while some public TCRs were found in many individuals. In a later genetic analysis, fewer N-insertions in productive TCRs were reported among donors in an Asian-associated ancestry cluster than the 666-donor mean. A few of the identified cytomegalovirus-associated TCR beta chains were confirmed in vitro to be specific for cytomegalovirus antigens. In a later analysis, about 16,000 TCR beta sequences were associated with specific HLA alleles at a false discovery rate of 0.05. It was suggested by the authors that the approach could potentially be generalized to other disease states and immunological phenotypes. For the cohort, immune exposure information was limited to CMV serostatus. The earlier analysis of 587 of the donors excluded some 16 rarely observed V segments, including chromosome 9 orphons, because counts were too low. Because the 87-base-pair reads could not distinguish some IMGT-functional V segments, including TRBV6-2 and TRBV6-3, those segments were excluded. According to a later analysis, TCR association rates differed among HLA loci, with DRB1 alleles showing the most associated TCRs and HLA-C alleles showing the fewest. In an earlier analysis of more than 500 of the donors, most TCR beta V segments appeared in productive rearrangements about 87% or about 30% of the time, broadly matching IMGT annotations. The study listed 164 TCR beta chains as associated with cytomegalovirus. HLA typing was unavailable for some donors at each locus, so association tests used only the typed subset. A group of highly shared sequence variants was considered likely to be a technical artifact of the sequencing pipeline. In both the original and validation cohorts, the classifier was reported to diagnose cytomegalovirus status with high specificity and sensitivity. In a later analysis, HLA-associated TCR beta chains showed more clonal expansion and lower generation probabilities than non-associated chains that were equally common. A later analysis found that most CMV-associated TCR beta chains appeared HLA-restricted, with HLA associations seemingly driven largely by CMV exposure. Only TCR beta chains were sequenced in this cohort, and the absence of alpha or paired-chain data limited detectable features. When HLA alleles, especially DR and DQ, strongly co-occurred, TCR associations were difficult to assign to individual alleles. Sequencing depth was assumed to be roughly uniform across donors in the presence/absence analyses, though that assumption may not hold. A later analysis reported that several top co-occurrence clusters appeared linked to parvovirus B19, influenza, CMV and Epstein-Barr virus. V-gene and J-gene trimming of TCR beta chains was associated with a missense DCLRE1C variant in a later genetic analysis, and the association was replicated in an independent cohort.

What was sequenced was PBMCs. This clonotype was obtained from a man aged 18 to 30 in good health and CMV-seronegative. The rearranged chain carries TRBV5-4 and TRBJ2-5, and TRBD2 aligns with 12 junction nucleotides. The CDR3 region: CASSLYSSGRAFEETQYF. At the DNA level, the sequence is TGTGCCAGCAGCTTATATTCTAGCGGGAGGGCATTCGAAGAGACCCAGTACTTC.